This record looks at one T cell receptor beta chain sequence and its context. What it binds is not known. The Oncomine TCR Beta short-read assay sequenced DNA from cultured CD4+ T cells. TCRdb ran MiXCR on the PCR reads and lists one entry per CDR3 protein. The data contain 10,000 to 15,000 distinct CDR3 sequences, roughly 48% of them singletons. The sample comes from a study of vaccination and CD4 T cells after COVID-19. Per germline, CDR1 MNHNS and CDR2 SASEGT. The CDR3 consists of 13 residues. The V gene end was trimmed by 10 bases and the J gene end by 6 bases; junction bases not matched to a gene: 9. Treatment denoted: approximately 9-day PBMC culture with coronavirus spike peptide pools or control peptides (ViraFEST assay). Scientists separated out CD4+ T cells through negative selection following 10 days in culture.

The TCR sequence derives from a human donor who had recovered from COVID-19. The rearrangement uses TRBV6-1 and TRBJ2-7, with 10 bases identical to TRBD2. Material for sequencing was CD4+ T cells from blood, cultured in vitro. The CDR3 DNA sequence: TGTGCCACGGGGAGCGGGAGGGCGGGCGAGCAGTACTTC. Translating gives CATGSGRAGEQYF.